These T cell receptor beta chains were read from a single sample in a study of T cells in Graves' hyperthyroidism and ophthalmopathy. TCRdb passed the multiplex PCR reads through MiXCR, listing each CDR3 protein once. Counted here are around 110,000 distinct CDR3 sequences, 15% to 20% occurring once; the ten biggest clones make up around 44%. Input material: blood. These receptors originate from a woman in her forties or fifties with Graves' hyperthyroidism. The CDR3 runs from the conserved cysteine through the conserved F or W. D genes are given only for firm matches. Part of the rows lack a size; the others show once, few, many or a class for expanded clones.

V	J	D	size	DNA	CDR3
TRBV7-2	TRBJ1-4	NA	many	TGTGCCAGCAGCTTTGAACAGAATGAAAAACTGTTTTTT	CASSFEQNEKLFF
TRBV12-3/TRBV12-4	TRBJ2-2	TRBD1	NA	TGTGCCAGCAGTCCACGGACAGGGGCCACGAACACCGGGGAGCTGTTTTTT	CASSPRTGATNTGELFF
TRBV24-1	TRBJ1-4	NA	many	TGTGCCACCAGTGACCCCGAGGAAAAACTGTTTTTT	CATSDPEEKLFF
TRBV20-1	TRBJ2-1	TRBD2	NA	TGCAGTGCTAGAGTTAGCGGGAGGGTTGGCGAGCAGTTCTTC	CSARVSGRVGEQFF
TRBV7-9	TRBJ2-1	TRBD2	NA	TGTGCCAGCAGCTTAGCGGGACTAGCGGGAGTGGTTGAGTTCTTC	CASSLAGLAGVVEFF
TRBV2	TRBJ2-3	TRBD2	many	TGTGCCAGCAGTTTACTAGCGGGAGCTGTAGATACGCAGTATTTT	CASSLLAGAVDTQYF
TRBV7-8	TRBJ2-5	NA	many	TGTGCCAGCAGCCCCCTCAAGGCCCAGTACTTC	CASSPLKAQYF
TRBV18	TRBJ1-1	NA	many	TGTGCCAGCCAGGAGAACACTGAAGCTTTCTTT	CASQENTEAFF
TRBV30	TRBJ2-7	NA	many	TGTGCCTGGAGAGGTGGGGGGTCCCAACCCCACGAGCAGTACTTC	CAWRGGGSQPHEQYF
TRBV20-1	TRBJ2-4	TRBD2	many	TGCAGTGCTACTTCTAGCGGGGGGGGAGCCAAAAACATTCAGTACTTC	CSATSSGGGAKNIQYF
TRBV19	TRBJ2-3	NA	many	TGTGCCAGTTACGGCAGGTCTAGCACAGATACGCAGTATTTT	CASYGRSSTDTQYF
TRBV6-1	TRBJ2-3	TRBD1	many	TGTGCCAGCAGTGAAATGGGACAGGGATCAGATACGCAGTATTTT	CASSEMGQGSDTQYF
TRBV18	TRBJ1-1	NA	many	TGTGCCAGCTCACCAAACACGAACACTGAAGCTTTCTTT	CASSPNTNTEAFF
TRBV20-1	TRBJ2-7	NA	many	TGCAGTGCTAGAGATGGGAGTCCGGCCATGTACGAGCAGTACTTC	CSARDGSPAMYEQYF
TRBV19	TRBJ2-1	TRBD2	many	TGTGCCAGTAGTCCCAAGCGGGGACCGTCCTACAATGAGCAGTTCTTC	CASSPKRGPSYNEQFF
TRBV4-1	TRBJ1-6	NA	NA	TGCGCCAGCAGCCAAGATGCAGGGCAAAATTCACCCCTCCACTTT	CASSQDAGQNSPLHF
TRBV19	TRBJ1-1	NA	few	TGTGCCAGTAGTATAGCATTGGTACCAACTGAGCCGGCTTTCTTT	CASSIALVPTEPAFF
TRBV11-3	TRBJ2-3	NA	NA	TGTGCCAGCAGCTTAGATCAGGGAGATACGCAGTATTTT	CASSLDQGDTQYF
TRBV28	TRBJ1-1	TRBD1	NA	TGTGCCAGCAGGGAGCAGGGGGCGGACACTGAAGCTTTCTTT	CASREQGADTEAFF
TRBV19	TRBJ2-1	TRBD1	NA	TGTGCCACCGTGGGACAGATCTACAATGAGCAGTTCTTC	CATVGQIYNEQFF
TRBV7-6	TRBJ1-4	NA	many	TGTGCCAGCAGCTTAGCGGGACGGAGTGAAAAACTGTTTTTT	CASSLAGRSEKLFF
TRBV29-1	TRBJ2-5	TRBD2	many	TGCAGCGTTGATCCGGGAGGAGGCGAGACCCAGTACTTC	CSVDPGGGETQYF
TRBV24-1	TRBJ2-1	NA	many	TGTGCCACCAGTGACGCGACTGATTACAATGAGCAGTTCTTC	CATSDATDYNEQFF
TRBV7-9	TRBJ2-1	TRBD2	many	TGTGCCAGCAGCTCCGGACTAGCGGGAGGGCCCCTCACTAATGAGCAGTTCTTC	CASSSGLAGGPLTNEQFF
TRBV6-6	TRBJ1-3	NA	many	TGTGCCAGCAGTTACTCTGGTCCCTCTGGAAACACCATATATTTT	CASSYSGPSGNTIYF
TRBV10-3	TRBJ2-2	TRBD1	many	TGTGCCACCGGGACAGCTACCGGGGAGCTGTTTTTT	CATGTATGELFF
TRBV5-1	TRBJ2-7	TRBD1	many	TGCGCCAGCAGCTTGCAGACAGGGGGCCTGAATGGCGAGCAGTACTTC	CASSLQTGGLNGEQYF
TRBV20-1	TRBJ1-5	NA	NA	TGCAGTGCTAGAGGGGATGGCAATCAGCCCCAGCATTTT	CSARGDGNQPQHF
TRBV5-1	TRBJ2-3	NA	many	TGCGCCAGCAGCCTCCGCGGCGATACGCAGTATTTT	CASSLRGDTQYF
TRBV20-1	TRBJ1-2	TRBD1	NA	TGCAGTGCCCCGACAGGGACCAACTATGGCTACACCTTC	CSAPTGTNYGYTF
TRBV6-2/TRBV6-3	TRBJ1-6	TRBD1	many	TGTGCCAGCAGGGGCCTGGACAGGGATAATTCACCCCTCCACTTT	CASRGLDRDNSPLHF
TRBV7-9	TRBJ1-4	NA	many	TGTGCCAGCAGCCGGACAGTTCCTAATGAAAAACTGTTTTTT	CASSRTVPNEKLFF
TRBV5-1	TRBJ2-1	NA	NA	TGCGCCAGCAGCTTGGACCCGGGGAGCCATGAGCAGTTCTTC	CASSLDPGSHEQFF
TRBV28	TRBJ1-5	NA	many	TGTGCCAGCAGATCCGGGGCCCCGGCGCAGCCCCAGCATTTT	CASRSGAPAQPQHF
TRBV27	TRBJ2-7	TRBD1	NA	TGTGCCAGCAGGGACAGGGGAAGCTCCTACGAGCAGTACTTC	CASRDRGSSYEQYF
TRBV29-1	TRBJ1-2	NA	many	TGCAGCGCTAGGGTGGCCTATGGCTACACCTTC	CSARVAYGYTF
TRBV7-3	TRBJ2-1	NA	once	TGTGCCAGCAGCTTTGCAGGGTACACTGAGCAGTTCTTC	CASSFAGYTEQFF
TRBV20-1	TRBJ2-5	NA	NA	TGCAGTGCTACCCTGCATTACGACCTTACCCAGAGAGAGACCCAGTACTTC	CSATLHYDLTQRETQYF
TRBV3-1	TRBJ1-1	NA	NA	TGTGCCAGCAGCGGACAGTACAACACTGAAGCTTTCTTT	CASSGQYNTEAFF
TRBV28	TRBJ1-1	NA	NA	TGTGCCAGCAGGCTACAAAGGAACACTGAAGCTTTCTTT	CASRLQRNTEAFF
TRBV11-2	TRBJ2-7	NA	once	TGTGCCAGCAGCTCGATAGGGAAAACCTACGAGCAGTACTTC	CASSSIGKTYEQYF
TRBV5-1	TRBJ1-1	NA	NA	TGCGCCAGCAGCTCGGGGACGGGGACGGGGGACTGGAACACTGAAGCTTTCTTT	CASSSGTGTGDWNTEAFF
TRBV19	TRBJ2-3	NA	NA	TGTGCCAGTAGCGTGACTAGTTTCACAGATACGCAGTATTTT	CASSVTSFTDTQYF
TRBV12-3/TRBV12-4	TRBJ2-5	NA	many	TGTGCCAGCACTGGACAGTTCCAAGAGACCCAGTACTTC	CASTGQFQETQYF
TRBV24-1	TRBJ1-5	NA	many	TGTGCCACCAGTGAGTCAGGAGAGAGCAATCAGCCCCAGCATTTT	CATSESGESNQPQHF
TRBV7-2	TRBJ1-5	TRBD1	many	TGTGCCAGCAGCTTAGCGACAACAGGGGGCGGGGGTCAGCCCCAGCATTTT	CASSLATTGGGGQPQHF
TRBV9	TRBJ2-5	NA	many	TGTGCCAGCAGCGTCGGGGTGAGGGGAGAGACCCAGTACTTC	CASSVGVRGETQYF
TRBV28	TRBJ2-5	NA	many	TGTGCCAGCAGTTGGCAGGGTGTGGAGACCCAGTACTTC	CASSWQGVETQYF
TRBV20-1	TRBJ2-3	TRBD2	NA	TGCGGACTCCGGGCTAGCGGGATGGAAACAGATACGCAGTATTTT	CGLRASGMETDTQYF
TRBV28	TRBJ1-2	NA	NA	TGTGCCAGCAGTACTCTAGATAGTGGGCCTAACTATGGCTACACCTTC	CASSTLDSGPNYGYTF
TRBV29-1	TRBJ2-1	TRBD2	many	TGCAGCGTGGAGGGACTAGCGGGAAATAATGAGCAGTTCTTC	CSVEGLAGNNEQFF
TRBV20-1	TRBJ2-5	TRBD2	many	TGCAGTGCTAGCGACGGGACTAGCGTAGAGACCCAGTACTTC	CSASDGTSVETQYF